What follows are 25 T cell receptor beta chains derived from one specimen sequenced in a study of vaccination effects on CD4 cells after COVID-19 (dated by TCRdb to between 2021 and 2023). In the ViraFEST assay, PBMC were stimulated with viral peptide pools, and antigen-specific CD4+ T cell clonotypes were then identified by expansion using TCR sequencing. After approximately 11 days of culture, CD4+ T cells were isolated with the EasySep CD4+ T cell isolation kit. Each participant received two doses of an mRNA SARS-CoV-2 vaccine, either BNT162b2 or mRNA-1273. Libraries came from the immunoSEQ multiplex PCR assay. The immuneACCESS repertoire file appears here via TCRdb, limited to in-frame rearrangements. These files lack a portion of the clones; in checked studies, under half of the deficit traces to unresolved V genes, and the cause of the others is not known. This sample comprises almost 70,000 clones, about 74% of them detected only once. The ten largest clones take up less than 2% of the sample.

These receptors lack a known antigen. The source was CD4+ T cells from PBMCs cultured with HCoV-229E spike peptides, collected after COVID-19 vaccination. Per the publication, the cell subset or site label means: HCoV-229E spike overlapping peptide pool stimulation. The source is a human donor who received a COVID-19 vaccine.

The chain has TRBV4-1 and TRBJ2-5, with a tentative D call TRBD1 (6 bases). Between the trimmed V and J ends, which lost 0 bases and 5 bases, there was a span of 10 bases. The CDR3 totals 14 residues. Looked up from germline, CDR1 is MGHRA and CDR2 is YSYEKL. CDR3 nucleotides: TGCGCCAGCAGCCAAGACAGGGGCGGGGAGACCCAGTACTTC. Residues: CASSQDRGGETQYF.

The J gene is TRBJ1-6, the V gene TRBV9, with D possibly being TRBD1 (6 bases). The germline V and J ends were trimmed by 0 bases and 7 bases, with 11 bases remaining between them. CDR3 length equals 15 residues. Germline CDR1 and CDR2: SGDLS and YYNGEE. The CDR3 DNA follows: TGTGCCAGCAGCGTAGGGCCGGGGGCCAATTCACCCCTCCACTTT. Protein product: CASSVGPGANSPLHF.

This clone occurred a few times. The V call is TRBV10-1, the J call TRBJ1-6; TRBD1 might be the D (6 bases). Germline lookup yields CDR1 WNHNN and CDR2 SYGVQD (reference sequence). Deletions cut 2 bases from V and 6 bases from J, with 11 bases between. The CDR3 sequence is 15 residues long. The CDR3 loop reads CASSEGRGGNSPLHF. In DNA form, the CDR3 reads TGCGCCAGCAGTGAGGGGAGGGGGGGTAATTCACCCCTCCACTTT.

CDR3 nucleotide sequence: TGTGCCAGCAGCTCACAGTCCGGGACCTGGGATACGCAGTATTTT. Protein product: CASSSQSGTWDTQYF. The rearrangement uses TRBV9 and TRBJ2-3, with D possibly called TRBD1 or TRBD2 (5 bases each). Germline V CDR1 and CDR2: SGDLS, YYNGEE. The ends were cut back, 4 bases at V and 6 bases at J, with 18 bases in the middle. CDR3 length: 15 residues.

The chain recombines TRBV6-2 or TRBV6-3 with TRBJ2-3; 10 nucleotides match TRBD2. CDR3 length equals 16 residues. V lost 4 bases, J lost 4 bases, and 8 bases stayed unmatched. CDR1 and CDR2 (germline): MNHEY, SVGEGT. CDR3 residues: CASSLRTSGWADTQYF. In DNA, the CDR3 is TGTGCCAGCAGTTTACGGACTAGCGGTTGGGCAGATACGCAGTATTTT.

This CDR3 is CASSHGDSSYEQYV. CDR3 sequence (DNA): TGTGCCAGCAGCCACGGGGACAGTTCCTACGAGCAGTACGTC. This rearrangement joins TRBV3-1 (or the pseudogene TRBV3-2) to TRBJ2-7, with TRBD1 matching over 7 bases. This CDR3 has 14 residues. Trimming took 3 bases from V and 1 from J; bases not matched to a gene: 3. Germline CDR1 and CDR2: LGHDT and YNNKEL (reference sequence).

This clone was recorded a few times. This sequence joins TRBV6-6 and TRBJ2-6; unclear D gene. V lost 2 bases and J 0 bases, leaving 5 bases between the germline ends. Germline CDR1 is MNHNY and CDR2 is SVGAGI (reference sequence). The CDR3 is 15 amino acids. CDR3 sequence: CASSYDNSGANVLTF. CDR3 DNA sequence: TGTGCCAGCAGTTACGACAACTCTGGGGCCAACGTCCTGACTTTC.

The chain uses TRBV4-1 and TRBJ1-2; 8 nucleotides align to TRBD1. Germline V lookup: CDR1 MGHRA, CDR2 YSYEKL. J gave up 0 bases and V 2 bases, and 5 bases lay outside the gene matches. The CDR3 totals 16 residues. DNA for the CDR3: TGCGCCAGCAGCCAACCTAGGGACAGGCCTAACTATGGCTACACCTTC. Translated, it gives CASSQPRDRPNYGYTF.

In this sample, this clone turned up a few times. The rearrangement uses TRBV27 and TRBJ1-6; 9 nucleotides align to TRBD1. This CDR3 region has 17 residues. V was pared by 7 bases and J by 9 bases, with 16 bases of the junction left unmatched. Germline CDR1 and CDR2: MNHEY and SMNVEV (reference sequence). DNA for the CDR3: TGTGCCAGCACCCCAATATACCGGGACAGGGCTGGTTCACCCCTCCACTTT. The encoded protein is CASTPIYRDRAGSPLHF.

The CDR3, as DNA: TGTGCCATCAGAAGACAGGGGATGAACACTGAAGCTTTCTTT. It translates to CAIRRQGMNTEAFF. The chain carries TRBV10-3 and TRBJ1-1; 8 positions match TRBD1. Unmatched junction bases numbered 3, after V lost 6 bases and J lost 0 bases. The length of the CDR3 is 14 residues. Germline assignment: CDR1 ENHRY and CDR2 SYGVKD.

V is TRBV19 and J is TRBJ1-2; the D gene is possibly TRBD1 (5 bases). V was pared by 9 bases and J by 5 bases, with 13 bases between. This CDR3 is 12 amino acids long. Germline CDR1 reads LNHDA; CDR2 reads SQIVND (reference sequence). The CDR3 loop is CASLDSGYGYTF. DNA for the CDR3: TGTGCCAGCCTCGACAGTGGGTATGGCTACACCTTC.

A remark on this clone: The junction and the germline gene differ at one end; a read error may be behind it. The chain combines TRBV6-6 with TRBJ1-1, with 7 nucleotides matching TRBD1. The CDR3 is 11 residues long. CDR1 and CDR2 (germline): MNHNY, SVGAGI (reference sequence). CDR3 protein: CASSNLQGLLF. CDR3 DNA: TGTGCCAGCAGTAACCTACAGGGGCTACTCTTT.

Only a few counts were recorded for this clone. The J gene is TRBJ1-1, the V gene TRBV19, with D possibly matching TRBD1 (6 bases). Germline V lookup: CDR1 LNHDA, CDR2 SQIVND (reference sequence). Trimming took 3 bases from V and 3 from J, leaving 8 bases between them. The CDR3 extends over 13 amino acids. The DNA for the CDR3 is TGTGCCAGTAGTATTAAGGGGGACACTGAAGCTTTCTTT. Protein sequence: CASSIKGDTEAFF.

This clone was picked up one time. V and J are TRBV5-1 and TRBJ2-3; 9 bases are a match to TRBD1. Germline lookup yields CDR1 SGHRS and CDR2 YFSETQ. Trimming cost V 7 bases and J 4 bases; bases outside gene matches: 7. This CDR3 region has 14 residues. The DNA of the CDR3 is TGCGCCAGCGTACAACAGGGGGCGGCAGATACGCAGTATTTT. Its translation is CASVQQGAADTQYF.

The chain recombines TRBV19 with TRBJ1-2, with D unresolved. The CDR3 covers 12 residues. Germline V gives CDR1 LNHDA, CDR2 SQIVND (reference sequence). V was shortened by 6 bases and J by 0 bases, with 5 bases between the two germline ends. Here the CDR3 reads CASRTPNYGYTF. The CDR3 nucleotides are TGTGCCAGTAGGACCCCTAACTATGGCTACACCTTC.

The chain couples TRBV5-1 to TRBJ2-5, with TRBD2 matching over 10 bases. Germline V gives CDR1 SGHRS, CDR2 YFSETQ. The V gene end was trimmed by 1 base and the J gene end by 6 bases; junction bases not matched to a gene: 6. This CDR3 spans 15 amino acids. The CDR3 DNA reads TGCGCCAGCAGCTTGTTGCTAGCGGGGGCTAAGACCCAGTACTTC. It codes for CASSLLLAGAKTQYF.

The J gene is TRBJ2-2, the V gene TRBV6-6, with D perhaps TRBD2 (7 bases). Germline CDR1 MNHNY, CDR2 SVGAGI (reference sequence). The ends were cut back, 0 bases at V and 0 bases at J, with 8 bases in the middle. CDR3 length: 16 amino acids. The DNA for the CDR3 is TGTGCCAGCAGTTACTCAGGGGGGGCGAACACCGGGGAGCTGTTTTTT. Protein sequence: CASSYSGGANTGELFF.

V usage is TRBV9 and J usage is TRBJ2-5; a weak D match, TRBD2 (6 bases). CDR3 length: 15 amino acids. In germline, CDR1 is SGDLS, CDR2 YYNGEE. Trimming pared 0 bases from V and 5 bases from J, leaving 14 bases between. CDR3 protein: CASSVAGGLVETQYF. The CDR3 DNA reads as TGTGCCAGCAGCGTAGCCGGGGGATTAGTGGAGACCCAGTACTTC.

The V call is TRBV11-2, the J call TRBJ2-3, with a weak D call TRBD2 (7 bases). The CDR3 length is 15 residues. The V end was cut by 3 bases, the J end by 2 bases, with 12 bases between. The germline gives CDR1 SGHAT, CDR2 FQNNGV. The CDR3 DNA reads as TGTGCCAGCAGCTTCGCGGGGGCCTTCACAGATACGCAGTATTTT. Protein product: CASSFAGAFTDTQYF.

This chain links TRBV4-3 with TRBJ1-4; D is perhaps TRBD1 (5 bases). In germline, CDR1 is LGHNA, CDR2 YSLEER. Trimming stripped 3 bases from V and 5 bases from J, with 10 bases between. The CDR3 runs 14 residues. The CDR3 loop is CASSHHRQNEKLFF. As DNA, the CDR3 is TGCGCCAGCAGCCATCACAGGCAAAATGAAAAACTGTTTTTT.

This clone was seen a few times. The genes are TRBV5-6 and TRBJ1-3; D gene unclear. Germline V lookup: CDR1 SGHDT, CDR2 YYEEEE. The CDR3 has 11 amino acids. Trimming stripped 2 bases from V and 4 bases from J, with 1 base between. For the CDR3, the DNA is TGTGCCAGCAGCTTCGGAAACACCATATATTTT. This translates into CASSFGNTIYF.

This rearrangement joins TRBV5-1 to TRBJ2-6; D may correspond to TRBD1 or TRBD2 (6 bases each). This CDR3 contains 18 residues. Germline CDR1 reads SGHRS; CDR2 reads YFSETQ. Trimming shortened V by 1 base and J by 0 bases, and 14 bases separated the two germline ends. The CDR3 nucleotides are TGCGCCAGCAGCTTGACCGGGGGCCTCAGCTCTGGGGCCAACGTCCTGACTTTC. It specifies CASSLTGGLSSGANVLTF.

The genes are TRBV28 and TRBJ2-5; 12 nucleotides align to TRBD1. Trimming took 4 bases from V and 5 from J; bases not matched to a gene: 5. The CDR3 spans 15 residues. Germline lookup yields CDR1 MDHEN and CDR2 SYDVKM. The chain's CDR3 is CASSSGQGALETQYF. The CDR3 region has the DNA TGTGCCAGCAGTTCGGGACAGGGGGCCCTTGAGACCCAGTACTTC.

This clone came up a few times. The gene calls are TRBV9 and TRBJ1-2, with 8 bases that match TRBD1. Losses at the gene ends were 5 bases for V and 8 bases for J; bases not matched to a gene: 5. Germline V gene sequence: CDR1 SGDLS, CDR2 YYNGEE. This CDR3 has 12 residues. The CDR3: CASRRQGKGYTF. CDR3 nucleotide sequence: TGTGCCAGCAGAAGACAGGGGAAGGGCTACACCTTC.

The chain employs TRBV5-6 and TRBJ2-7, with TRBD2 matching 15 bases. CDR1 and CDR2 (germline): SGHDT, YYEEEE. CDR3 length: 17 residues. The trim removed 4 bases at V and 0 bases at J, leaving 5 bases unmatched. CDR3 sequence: CASSAGLAGGPSYEQYV. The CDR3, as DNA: TGTGCCAGCAGCGCCGGACTAGCGGGGGGGCCCTCCTACGAGCAGTACGTC.